This TCR beta chain was retrieved from a study of cytomegalovirus exposure and HLA in healthy donors. Study as a whole: Early release data held some 80 million unique TCRs from HLA-typed donors. The study placed 70% to 85% of its approximately 400 genotyped donors in the Caucasian-associated ancestry cluster.

About this clone: As yet, its antigen is unknown.

Broader study findings: It was only CMV serostatus that was available as immune exposure information.

PCR involved 60 Vbeta and 13 Jbeta primers. Clones were read by immunoSEQ multiplex PCR, and TCRdb kept only the in-frame ones, dropping some. Of 110,000 to 150,000 clones detected, about 70% appear once; the ten largest clones hold 1.5% to 2%. Trimming pared 0 bases from V and 6 bases from J, leaving 8 bases between. CDR3 length: 13 residues. The germline V gene has CDR1 SGHNT and CDR2 YENEEA. V is TRBV11-3 and J is TRBJ1-1; D may be TRBD1 (5 bases). This TCR derives from a woman in her 40s in good health and CMV-seronegative. The sample was PBMCs. The DNA of the CDR3 is TGTGCCAGCAGCTTAGAAAGGGGCTCTGAAGCTTTCTTT. The encoded protein is CASSLERGSEAFF.